Listed below are T cell receptor beta chains from one sample, sequenced in a study of blood T cell repertoires in COVID-19. Assay used: immunoSEQ multiplex PCR; TCRdb lists only in-frame clones, some missing. The sample lists roughly 200,000 clones, 70% to 80% occurring once. Sequenced: peripheral blood. The receptor source for this set is a woman aged 40-49 years with COVID-19, enrolled during active disease. The CDR3 runs from the conserved cysteine through the conserved F or W. The D gene is left open where the match is weak. Expanded clones get a size class; other rows say once, few or many, or leave the size out.

clone_size	cdr3_length	d_call	v_call	j_call	cdr3_aa	cdr3_nt
.	14	.	TRBV5-4	TRBJ1-1	CASSLQGANTEAFF	TGTGCCAGCAGCTTACAGGGTGCGAACACTGAAGCTTTCTTT
.	13	.	TRBV5-1	TRBJ2-1	CASSFGTYNEQFF	TGCGCCAGCAGCTTCGGGACTTACAATGAGCAGTTCTTC
.	17	.	TRBV24-1	TRBJ1-2	CATSDSPQGGGLYGYTF	TGTGCCACCAGTGATTCCCCACAGGGTGGGGGCCTCTATGGCTACACCTTC
many	12	TRBD1	TRBV29-1	TRBJ1-2	CSVADRDYGYTF	TGCAGCGTCGCGGACAGGGACTATGGCTACACCTTC
.	15	.	TRBV3-1/TRBV3-2	TRBJ1-3	CASSLTGESRNTIYF	TGTGCCAGCAGCCTGACCGGGGAAAGCAGAAACACCATATATTTT
.	15	TRBD1	TRBV5-6	TRBJ1-5	CASSFRLTGNQPQHF	TGTGCCAGCAGCTTCCGTTTGACAGGGAACCAGCCCCAGCATTTT
.	15	TRBD1	TRBV5-5	TRBJ2-2	CASSSGQGATGELFF	TGTGCCAGCAGCTCCGGACAGGGGGCGACGGGGGAGCTGTTTTTT
.	16	TRBD2	TRBV7-9	TRBJ2-3	CASSRAGGAWTDTQYF	TGTGCCAGCAGCCGGGCGGGAGGGGCGTGGACAGATACGCAGTATTTT
.	14	.	TRBV10-3	TRBJ2-1	CAISAQRQYNEQFF	TGTGCCATCAGTGCCCAAAGACAGTACAATGAGCAGTTCTTC
.	16	TRBD2	TRBV29-1	TRBJ2-7	CSVGDSGRPPFNEQYF	TGCAGCGTTGGCGATAGCGGGAGGCCTCCCTTCAACGAGCAGTACTTC
.	16	TRBD2	TRBV11-2	TRBJ2-1	CASSLWVTSGRNEQFF	TGTGCCAGCAGCTTATGGGTGACTAGCGGGAGGAATGAGCAGTTCTTC
.	18	TRBD2	TRBV19	TRBJ2-1	CASRTFAGGPISYNEQFF	TGTGCCAGTAGGACTTTTGCGGGAGGGCCAATCTCCTACAATGAGCAGTTCTTC
few	14	TRBD1	TRBV5-1	TRBJ1-4	CASSFTGTDEKLFF	TGCGCCAGCAGCTTTACCGGGACAGATGAAAAACTGTTTTTT
.	15	.	TRBV5-4	TRBJ1-1	CASSTVFDRDTEAFF	TGTGCCAGCAGCACCGTCTTTGACAGAGACACTGAAGCTTTCTTT
few	17	TRBD2	TRBV10-3	TRBJ2-7	CAIRRDYVTLDSYEQYF	TGTGCCATCAGACGGGACTATGTGACACTCGACTCCTACGAGCAGTACTTC
once	14	.	TRBV6-5	TRBJ1-5	CASSYSGRSQPQHF	TGTGCCAGCAGTTACTCGGGCAGGTCCCAGCCCCAGCATTTT
.	14	.	TRBV6-5	TRBJ1-1	CASNPVPHGTEAFF	TGTGCCAGCAACCCCGTTCCGCACGGCACTGAAGCTTTCTTT
.	14	.	TRBV15	TRBJ2-7	CATSRDPGTYEQYF	TGTGCCACCAGCAGAGATCCAGGGACCTACGAGCAGTACTTC
.	15	.	TRBV4-3	TRBJ2-2	CASSQDPRSSGELFF	TGCGCCAGCAGCCAAGATCCCAGGTCGTCCGGGGAGCTGTTTTTT
.	15	.	TRBV5-1	TRBJ2-1	CASSLSGSSYNEQFF	TGCGCCAGCAGCTTGAGCGGGTCCTCCTACAATGAGCAGTTCTTC
few	12	.	TRBV5-8	TRBJ1-3	CASSLRGNTIYF	TGTGCCAGCAGCTTGCGGGGAAACACCATATATTTT
once	12	.	TRBV29-1	TRBJ2-5	CSARGSQETQYF	TGCAGCGCTAGGGGGTCACAAGAGACCCAGTACTTC
.	14	TRBD2	TRBV12-5	TRBJ2-2	CASASRGGPGELFF	TGTGCTAGTGCCTCGCGGGGAGGGCCCGGGGAGCTGTTTTTT
.	16	.	TRBV11-2	TRBJ2-1	CASSARLDSSYNEQFF	TGTGCCAGCAGCGCGCGACTGGATAGCTCCTACAATGAGCAGTTCTTC
.	15	TRBD2	TRBV30	TRBJ2-1	CAWSVSAGFYNEQFF	TGTGCCTGGAGTGTTTCAGCGGGGTTCTACAATGAGCAGTTCTTC
once	11	.	TRBV14	TRBJ2-7	CASSHLDEQYF	TGTGCCAGCAGCCATTTAGACGAGCAGTACTTC
.	16	TRBD2	TRBV5-1	TRBJ2-3	CASSLGSASGSDTQYF	TGCGCCAGCAGCTTGGGCTCGGCTAGCGGGAGTGATACGCAGTATTTT
.	16	.	TRBV29-1	TRBJ1-1	CSVDDPNAGWNTEAFF	TGCAGCGTTGACGACCCGAACGCAGGGTGGAACACTGAAGCTTTCTTT
.	15	TRBD1	TRBV6-2/TRBV6-3	TRBJ1-1	CASSYLDRGGTEAFF	TGTGCCAGCAGTTACCTGGACAGGGGCGGAACTGAAGCTTTCTTT
once	13	.	TRBV18	TRBJ2-7	CASSPPAVGEQYF	TGTGCCAGCTCACCACCAGCGGTGGGGGAGCAGTACTTC
once	15	.	TRBV4-1	TRBJ1-4	CASSQDIQGDEKLFF	TGCGCCAGCAGCCAAGATATCCAGGGTGACGAAAAACTGTTTTTT
.	14	.	TRBV18	TRBJ2-7	CASSQGTLAYEQYF	TGTGCCAGCTCACAAGGGACATTGGCCTACGAGCAGTACTTC
.	15	TRBD2	TRBV10-2	TRBJ2-3	CATRGTSGRADTQYF	TGCGCCACCCGGGGGACTAGCGGGAGGGCCGATACGCAGTATTTT
.	13	.	TRBV6-5	TRBJ2-7	CASSYRQNYEQYF	TGTGCCAGCAGTTACCGACAGAACTACGAGCAGTACTTC
.	18	TRBD2	TRBV3-1/TRBV3-2	TRBJ2-1	CASSQVQSGGSGGNEQFF	TGTGCCAGCAGCCAAGTCCAGAGTGGCGGGAGTGGAGGGAATGAGCAGTTCTTC
.	15	TRBD2	TRBV19	TRBJ2-3	CASSILAGSADTQYF	TGTGCCAGTAGTATACTAGCGGGGTCCGCAGATACGCAGTATTTT
.	18	TRBD2	TRBV18	TRBJ2-2	CASSPQQSGGTNTGELFF	TGTGCCAGCTCACCACAACAAAGCGGGGGGACTAACACCGGGGAGCTGTTTTTT
.	14	.	TRBV5-1	TRBJ2-1	CASSADISGYEQFF	TGCGCCAGCAGCGCGGACATCTCTGGATATGAGCAGTTCTTC
.	15	.	TRBV24-1	TRBJ2-7	CATSDPNDGSGEQYF	TGTGCCACCAGTGACCCGAACGATGGGTCGGGCGAGCAGTACTTC
.	13	TRBD1	TRBV7-2	TRBJ2-7	CASSLGSDRAQYF	TGTGCCAGCAGCTTAGGTTCGGACAGGGCGCAGTACTTC
.	14	TRBD2	TRBV4-2	TRBJ2-2	CASSQGGGPGELFF	TGTGCCAGCAGCCAAGGGGGGGGACCCGGGGAGCTGTTTTTT
.	14	.	TRBV19	TRBJ2-2	CASNPPYTVGELFF	TGTGCCAGTAACCCCCCATATACAGTCGGGGAGCTGTTTTTT